Only a few counts were recorded for the clone carrying this T cell receptor beta chain. As yet, its antigen is unknown. Treatment described: roughly 20 received Ad26.COV2.S at low or high dose, single or two shots; 5 received placebo; per-sample allocation not given. The study sampled participants on day 63 after the first vaccine or placebo injection. Method: immunoSEQ multiplex PCR; TCRdb's copy keeps in-frame clones and lacks some. The sample lists approximately 500,000 clones, around 88% occurring once. The sample is drawn from a study of Ad26.COV2.S vaccination and SARS-CoV-2 variants. For the study at large: A COV1001 Ad26.COV2.S trial-arm participant provided the sample. Study-wide results and caveats: Post-vaccination breadth of spike-specific CD8+ and CD4+ T cell responses was reportedly substantial.

The sample was peripheral blood, taken in a trial of Ad26.COV2.S vaccine versus placebo. The TCR comes from a person between 18 and 60 years old who received the Ad26.COV2.S COVID-19 vaccine or a placebo.

In DNA, the CDR3 is TGTGCCAGCTCGCCGAACTATGGCTACACCTTC. It is translated as CASSPNYGYTF. V is TRBV18 and J is TRBJ1-2; D is unclear. CDR1 is KGHSH and CDR2 is LQKENI in the germline V gene. The CDR3 is made up of 11 amino acids. Trimming took off 6 bases at V and 2 bases at J, with 4 bases between the two ends.